A selection of T cell receptor beta chains follows, all from one sample in a study of radiotherapy plus CTLA-4 blockade in lung cancer. Repertoires were generated with immunoSEQ multiplex PCR, while TCRdb's copy carries only in-frame clones and drops some. The top ten clones hold approximately 15% of a sample with tens of thousands of clones, 60% to 80% of them seen once. The source material was peripheral blood, sampled from a patient treated with radiotherapy plus ipilimumab. The receptor set was obtained from a human donor with non-small cell lung cancer whose response to radiotherapy plus ipilimumab could not be evaluated. Some clones in this sample may be carry-over from other donors' samples. CDR3s include the opening cysteine and the closing phenylalanine or tryptophan. A D gene is named only where the DNA matches it firmly. Expanded clones are given a class, and other clones once, few, many or no size at all.

length: 14
size: -
D: TRBD1
J: TRBJ2-7
V: TRBV28
CDR3: CASSLDRVGYEQYF
DNA: TGTGCCAGCAGTCTGGACAGGGTGGGGTACGAGCAGTACTTC

length: 13
size: -
D: TRBD1
J: TRBJ1-6
V: TRBV6-5
CDR3: CASSLYRGSPLHF
DNA: TGTGCCAGCAGTCTATACAGGGGTTCACCCCTCCACTTT

length: 14
size: -
D: -
J: TRBJ2-1
V: TRBV27
CDR3: CASSARGYYNEQFF
DNA: TGTGCCAGCAGTGCTAGAGGTTATTACAATGAGCAGTTCTTC

length: 11
size: -
D: -
J: TRBJ2-5
V: TRBV20-1
CDR3: CSATGEETQYF
DNA: TGCAGTGCTACAGGGGAAGAGACCCAGTACTTC

length: 16
size: -
D: -
J: TRBJ1-1
V: TRBV28
CDR3: CASSLSTDRQNTEAFF
DNA: TGTGCCAGCAGTTTATCCACTGACAGGCAAAACACTGAAGCTTTCTTT

length: 17
size: -
D: TRBD1
J: TRBJ1-2
V: TRBV9
CDR3: CASSPQGGSGLDYGYTF
DNA: TGTGCCAGCAGCCCACAGGGGGGTTCGGGTTTGGACTATGGCTACACCTTC

length: 15
size: -
D: -
J: TRBJ2-2
V: TRBV4-3
CDR3: CASSRDWTTTGELFF
DNA: TGCGCCAGCAGCCGTGATTGGACTACCACCGGGGAGCTGTTTTTT

length: 16
size: once
D: TRBD2
J: TRBJ2-1
V: TRBV27
CDR3: CASSPWTSGGYNEQFF
DNA: TGTGCCAGCAGTCCCTGGACTAGCGGGGGATACAATGAGCAGTTCTTC

length: 15
size: -
D: TRBD1
J: TRBJ1-1
V: TRBV28
CDR3: CASSPSSGGRGEAFF
DNA: TGTGCCAGCAGCCCATCGTCAGGGGGCCGAGGTGAAGCTTTCTTT

length: 16
size: few
D: TRBD2
J: TRBJ2-1
V: TRBV4-2
CDR3: CASSQVRGGSYNEQFF
DNA: TGTGCCAGCAGCCAAGTCCGCGGGGGCTCCTACAATGAGCAGTTCTTC

length: 12
size: -
D: -
J: TRBJ1-2
V: TRBV11-1
CDR3: CASSPTGPGYTF
DNA: TGTGCCAGCAGCCCGACAGGCCCCGGCTACACCTTC

length: 15
size: -
D: -
J: TRBJ2-1
V: TRBV2
CDR3: CASGRGRSSYNEQFF
DNA: TGTGCCAGCGGCAGGGGCCGGAGCTCCTACAATGAGCAGTTCTTC

length: 12
size: -
D: -
J: TRBJ1-1
V: TRBV5-1
CDR3: CASSLGHTEAFF
DNA: TGCGCCAGCAGCTTGGGTCATACTGAAGCTTTCTTT

length: 18
size: -
D: -
J: TRBJ1-5
V: TRBV5-6
CDR3: CASSLTQGRLLANQPQHF
DNA: TGTGCCAGCAGCTTAACACAGGGAAGGCTGCTGGCTAATCAGCCCCAGCATTTT

length: 17
size: -
D: TRBD2
J: TRBJ2-1
V: TRBV7-2
CDR3: CASSLATTLAGINEQFF
DNA: TGTGCCAGCAGCTTAGCGACTACCCTAGCGGGGATTAATGAGCAGTTCTTC

length: 15
size: -
D: TRBD1
J: TRBJ1-2
V: TRBV19
CDR3: CASSIAGDRNYGYTF
DNA: TGTGCCAGTAGTATAGCTGGGGACAGGAACTATGGCTACACCTTC

length: 13
size: -
D: TRBD2
J: TRBJ2-1
V: TRBV19
CDR3: CASRIAGFDEQFF
DNA: TGTGCCAGTAGGATAGCGGGGTTCGATGAGCAGTTCTTC

length: 17
size: -
D: TRBD2
J: TRBJ2-5
V: TRBV15
CDR3: CATSRDGAGGYQETQYF
DNA: TGTGCCACCAGCAGAGATGGAGCGGGGGGGTACCAAGAGACCCAGTACTTC

length: 14
size: -
D: TRBD2
J: TRBJ2-1
V: TRBV7-3
CDR3: CASSSAASGDEQFF
DNA: TGTGCCAGCAGCTCCGCGGCCAGCGGGGATGAGCAGTTCTTC

length: 16
size: -
D: TRBD1
J: TRBJ1-2
V: TRBV7-9
CDR3: CASDQGGEGRNYGYTF
DNA: TGTGCCAGCGACCAAGGGGGCGAGGGACGTAACTATGGCTACACCTTC

length: 14
size: many
D: TRBD1
J: TRBJ1-4
V: TRBV28
CDR3: CASSTQGGNEKLFF
DNA: TGTGCCAGCAGCACCCAGGGGGGTAATGAAAAACTGTTTTTT

length: 15
size: once
D: -
J: TRBJ2-2
V: TRBV27
CDR3: CASSLGLMGTGELFF
DNA: TGTGCCAGCAGTTTAGGGCTAATGGGCACCGGGGAGCTGTTTTTT

length: 14
size: -
D: -
J: TRBJ2-7
V: TRBV6-5
CDR3: CASSYRRQGGEQYF
DNA: TGTGCCAGCAGTTACAGAAGACAGGGAGGCGAGCAGTACTTC

length: 15
size: -
D: TRBD2
J: TRBJ2-3
V: TRBV13
CDR3: CASSLPGLATDTQYF
DNA: TGTGCCAGCAGCCTGCCGGGACTAGCGACAGATACGCAGTATTTT

length: 16
size: -
D: -
J: TRBJ2-2
V: TRBV5-1
CDR3: CASSLSQSSNTGELFF
DNA: TGCGCCAGCAGCTTGTCACAGTCGTCGAACACCGGGGAGCTGTTTTTT

length: 16
size: few
D: -
J: TRBJ2-3
V: TRBV2
CDR3: CASSEALGSPEDTQYF
DNA: TGTGCCAGCAGTGAAGCGCTAGGATCCCCCGAAGATACGCAGTATTTT

length: 12
size: -
D: -
J: TRBJ2-6
V: TRBV28
CDR3: CATHSGANVLTF
DNA: TGTGCGACTCATTCTGGGGCCAACGTCCTGACTTTC

length: 14
size: -
D: -
J: TRBJ1-1
V: TRBV5-6
CDR3: CASSLGGLNTEAFF
DNA: TGTGCCAGCAGCTTGGGGGGGCTGAACACTGAAGCTTTCTTT

length: 14
size: -
D: TRBD1
J: TRBJ1-2
V: TRBV7-2
CDR3: CASSPRGRFYGYTF
DNA: TGTGCCAGCAGCCCCAGGGGGCGGTTTTATGGCTACACCTTC

length: 14
size: -
D: TRBD1
J: TRBJ1-2
V: TRBV28
CDR3: CASSRQGRNYGYTF
DNA: TGTGCCAGCAGCCGACAGGGGCGTAACTATGGCTACACCTTC

length: 13
size: once
D: -
J: TRBJ2-2
V: TRBV30
CDR3: CAWSSVNTGELFF
DNA: TGTGCCTGGAGTTCCGTGAACACCGGGGAGCTGTTTTTT

length: 16
size: -
D: -
J: TRBJ1-1
V: TRBV7-9
CDR3: CASSLHLTAYHTEAFF
DNA: TGTGCCAGCAGCTTACACCTGACAGCGTACCACACTGAAGCTTTCTTT

length: 14
size: -
D: -
J: TRBJ2-5
V: TRBV19
CDR3: CASTATGLKETQYF
DNA: TGTGCCAGTACCGCTACAGGGCTGAAAGAGACCCAGTACTTC

length: 13
size: -
D: -
J: TRBJ1-5
V: TRBV6-5
CDR3: CASSFFRGQPQHF
DNA: TGTGCCAGCAGTTTTTTCCGGGGGCAGCCCCAGCATTTT

length: 12
size: -
D: -
J: TRBJ1-2
V: TRBV6-5
CDR3: CASSVYRDGYTF
DNA: TGTGCCAGCAGTGTTTACAGGGATGGCTACACCTTC

length: 12
size: -
D: -
J: TRBJ2-7
V: TRBV28
CDR3: CASSPRLDLMNF
DNA: TGTGCCAGCAGCCCTCGACTGGACTTGATGAACTTC

length: 12
size: -
D: -
J: TRBJ2-7
V: TRBV19
CDR3: CATSRGSYEQYF
DNA: TGTGCCACAAGCAGGGGTTCCTACGAGCAGTACTTC

length: 15
size: once
D: -
J: TRBJ1-1
V: TRBV4-2
CDR3: CASSQGGGRNTEAFF
DNA: TGTGCCAGCAGCCAAGGAGGAGGTAGGAACACTGAAGCTTTCTTT

length: 13
size: -
D: -
J: TRBJ2-7
V: TRBV2
CDR3: CASSDETSYEQYF
DNA: TGTGCCAGCAGTGATGAGACATCCTACGAGCAGTACTTC

length: 16
size: few
D: TRBD2
J: TRBJ2-1
V: TRBV7-2
CDR3: CASSPFSGGAVGEQFF
DNA: TGTGCCAGCAGCCCCTTTAGCGGGGGGGCCGTTGGTGAGCAGTTCTTC

length: 15
size: -
D: TRBD1
J: TRBJ1-2
V: TRBV5-4
CDR3: CASSFTGTGGDGYTF
DNA: TGTGCCAGCAGCTTTACCGGGACAGGGGGCGATGGCTACACCTTC

length: 13
size: -
D: -
J: TRBJ2-1
V: TRBV27
CDR3: CASSPFGYNEQFF
DNA: TGTGCCAGCAGTCCCTTCGGCTACAATGAGCAGTTCTTC

length: 13
size: -
D: -
J: TRBJ1-2
V: TRBV4-1
CDR3: CASSQGSGDGYTF
DNA: TGCGCCAGCAGCCAAGGCTCAGGGGATGGCTACACCTTC